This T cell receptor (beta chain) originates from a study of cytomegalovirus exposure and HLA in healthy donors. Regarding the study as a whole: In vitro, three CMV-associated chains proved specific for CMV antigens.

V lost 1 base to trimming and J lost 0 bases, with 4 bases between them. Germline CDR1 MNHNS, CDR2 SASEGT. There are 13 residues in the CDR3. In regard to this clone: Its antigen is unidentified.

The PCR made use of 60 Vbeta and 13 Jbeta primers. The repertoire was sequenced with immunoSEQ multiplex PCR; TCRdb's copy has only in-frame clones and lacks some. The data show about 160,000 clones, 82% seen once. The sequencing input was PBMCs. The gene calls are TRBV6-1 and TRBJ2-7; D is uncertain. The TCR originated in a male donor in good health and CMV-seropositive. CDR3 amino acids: CASSEGHSYEQYF. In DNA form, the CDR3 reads TGTGCCAGCAGTGAAGGTCACTCCTACGAGCAGTACTTC.